This paragraph covers one T cell receptor (beta chain) sequence. Its antigen is currently unknown. This specimen comes from a study of T-cell reconstitution after alpha-beta-depleted transplantation in children. Trimming shortened V by 8 bases and J by 0 bases, and 15 bases separated the two germline ends. The CDR3 spans 15 residues. Looked up from germline, CDR1 is KGHSH and CDR2 is LQKENI. Findings and caveats of the study: Elevated TCRbeta diversity at day 60 was traced, in some patients, to surviving recipient T cells and thymic progenitors. Once a year had passed after transplant, T-cell counts and diversity came mostly from newly produced T cells. There were reportedly several hundred expanded graft clones from which alpha-beta T cells came about two months after transplant.

A library of TCRbeta sequences, prepared with unique molecular identifiers, was generated. In TCRdb, the PCR reads were re-called with MiXCR into one record per CDR3 protein. The table lists 600,000 to 700,000 distinct CDR3 sequences, about an eighth of them singletons. The V gene is TRBV18, the J gene TRBJ2-3, with D possibly being TRBD2 (5 bases). This TCR came from a girl aged 2-9 years with congenital amegakaryocytic thrombocytopenia, due to receive a stem cell transplant. The source material was PBMCs, sampled before TCRalphabeta/CD19-depleted stem cell transplant. CDR3: CASPPWSGSTDTQYF. The CDR3 coding sequence is TGTGCCAGCCCCCCCTGGAGCGGAAGCACAGATACGCAGTATTTT. The full variable domain, completed using reference TRBV18 and TRBJ2-3, is NAGVMQNPRHLVRRRGQEARLRCSPMKGHSHVYWYRQLPEEGLKFMVYLQKENIIDESGMPKERFSAEFPKEGPSILRIQQVVRGDSAAYFCASPPWSGSTDTQYFGPGTRLTVL.